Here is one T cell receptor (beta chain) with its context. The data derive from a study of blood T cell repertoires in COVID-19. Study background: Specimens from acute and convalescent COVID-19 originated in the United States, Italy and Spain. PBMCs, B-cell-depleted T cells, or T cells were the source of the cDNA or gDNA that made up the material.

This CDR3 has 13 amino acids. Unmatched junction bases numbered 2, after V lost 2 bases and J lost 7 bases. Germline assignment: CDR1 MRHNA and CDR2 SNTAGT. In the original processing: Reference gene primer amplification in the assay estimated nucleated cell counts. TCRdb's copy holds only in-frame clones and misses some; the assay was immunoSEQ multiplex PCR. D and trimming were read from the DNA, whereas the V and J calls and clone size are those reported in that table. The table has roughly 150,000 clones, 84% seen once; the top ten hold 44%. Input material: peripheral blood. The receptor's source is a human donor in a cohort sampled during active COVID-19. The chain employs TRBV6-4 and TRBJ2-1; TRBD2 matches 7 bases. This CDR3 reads CASSDGGVNEQFF. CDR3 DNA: TGTGCCAGCAGTGACGGGGGGGTAAATGAGCAGTTCTTC.